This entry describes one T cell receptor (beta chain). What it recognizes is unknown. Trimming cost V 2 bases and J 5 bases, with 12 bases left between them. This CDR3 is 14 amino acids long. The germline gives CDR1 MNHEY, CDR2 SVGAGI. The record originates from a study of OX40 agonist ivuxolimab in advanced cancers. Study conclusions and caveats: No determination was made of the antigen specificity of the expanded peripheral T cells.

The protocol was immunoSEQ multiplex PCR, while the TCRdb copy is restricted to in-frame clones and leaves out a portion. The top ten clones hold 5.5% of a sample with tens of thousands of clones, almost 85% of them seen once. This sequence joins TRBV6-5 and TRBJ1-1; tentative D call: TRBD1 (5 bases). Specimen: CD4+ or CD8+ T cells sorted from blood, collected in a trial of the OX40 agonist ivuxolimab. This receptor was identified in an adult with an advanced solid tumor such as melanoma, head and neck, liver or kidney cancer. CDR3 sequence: CASSYNRGGTEAFF. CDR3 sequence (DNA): TGTGCCAGCAGTTACAACCGGGGGGGGACTGAAGCTTTCTTT.